This T cell receptor (beta chain) comes out of a study of shared clonotypes between healthy human individuals. Data came from immunoSEQ multiplex PCR; TCRdb stores just in-frame clones and leaves some out. The sample yields more than 550,000 clones, around 77% seen once. The CDR3 totals 12 residues. V dropped 4 bases and J dropped 9 bases, with 10 bases sitting between them. CDR1 and CDR2 (germline): SNHLY, FYNNEI. Sequencing was done on a sample of memory CD4+ T cells sorted from blood. Subset of the sample: CD45RA-negative fraction. J is TRBJ1-5 and V is TRBV2; no definite D call. The TCR comes from a woman aged 25 to 39 in good health. CDR3 region: CASSGLYGPQHF. DNA for the CDR3: TGTGCCAGCAGTGGTTTGTATGGGCCCCAGCATTTT. Based on the CDR3 plus reference TRBV2 and TRBJ1-5, the full variable domain is EPEVTQTPSHQVTQMGQEVILRCVPISNHLYFYWYRQILGQKVEFLVSFYNNEISEKSEIFDDQFSVERPDGSNFTLKIRSTKLEDSAMYFCASSGLYGPQHFGDGTRLSIL.